The clone carrying this T cell receptor (beta chain) has ten or more counts. Its target is not known. The CDR3 extends over 13 amino acids. The V end lost 5 bases, the J end lost 3 bases, and 10 bases lay between the germline ends. CDR1 is LNHDA and CDR2 is SQIVND in the germline V gene (reference sequence). These data come from a study of prognosis after radiotherapy for stage I lung cancer. Notes on the study in general: When patients developed distant metastases, their Shannon entropy after stereotactic body radiation therapy was lower. Reportedly, patients with and without metastases differed in TRBV and TRBJ gene usage.

By two-round multiplex PCR, the TCR beta CDR3 was amplified from genomic DNA. The first PCR round targeted every TRBV and TRBJ gene with specific primers. Using its own MiXCR run on the multiplex PCR reads, TCRdb lists one record per CDR3 protein. Altogether roughly 30,000 distinct CDR3 sequences are present, about 41% being singletons, with the ten largest covering roughly a third. The source is a donor at least 50 years old with non-small cell lung cancer. The V call is TRBV19, the J call TRBJ1-1; D unresolved. The material was PBMCs, obtained before or after stereotactic body radiation therapy (not recorded which). CDR3 loop: CASSRTWDTEAFF. The CDR3 DNA sequence: TGTGCCAGTAGTCGGACGTGGGACACTGAAGCTTTCTTT.